This passage covers 22 T cell receptor beta chains from one sample sequenced in a study of T cell responses to AZD1222 COVID-19 vaccine. The assay was immunoSEQ multiplex PCR, and TCRdb's table has in-frame clones only and misses some. The data contain about 140,000 clones, more than 75% of them singletons. The input for sequencing was peripheral blood, taken 28 days after the second AZD1222 dose. Every receptor here comes from an adult who received the AZD1222 COVID-19 vaccine.

The CDR3 here is CASSPPGVSKNIQYF. The DNA of the CDR3 is TGTGCCAGCAGCCCCCCAGGAGTCTCCAAAAACATTCAGTACTTC. The chain couples TRBV7-2 to TRBJ2-4; D remains unclear. CDR1 is SGHTA, CDR2 FQGNSA, per germline. The ends were cut back, 5 bases at V and 2 bases at J, with 13 bases in the middle. The CDR3 consists of 15 residues.

The V and J genes are TRBV2 and TRBJ1-2; weak D call: TRBD1 (6 bases). The V and J ends lost 9 bases and 4 bases respectively, with 15 bases between them. The CDR3 is made up of 13 amino acids. CDR1 SNHLY and CDR2 FYNNEI come from the germline V gene. DNA for the CDR3: TGTGCCAGGGGGGGGCATTCCTCCTATGGCTACACCTTC. Protein: CARGGHSSYGYTF.

The chain combines TRBV19 with TRBJ2-2; D not certain. Trimming removed 3 bases at V and 7 bases at J, with 6 bases between. Germline CDR1 LNHDA, CDR2 SQIVND (reference sequence). This CDR3 is 12 amino acids long. CDR3 coding DNA: TGTGCCAGTAGTATCCCGGGCGGGGAGCTGTTTTTT. As protein: CASSIPGGELFF.

V and J are TRBV4-2 and TRBJ2-1; 9 bases map to TRBD2. The CDR3 length is 15 residues. Trimming at V came to 4 bases and at J to 7 bases, leaving 8 bases not matched to a gene. The germline V gene encodes CDR1 LGHNA and CDR2 YNFKEQ. The DNA of the CDR3 is TGTGCCAGCAGCCCCTTAGCGGGGGACCAAAATGAGCAGTTCTTC. Translation: CASSPLAGDQNEQFF.

The rearrangement uses TRBV30 and TRBJ1-6, with D maybe TRBD1 (5 bases). The CDR3 totals 17 residues. Germline CDR1 reads GTSNPN; CDR2 reads SVGIG (reference sequence). Deletions cut 0 bases from V and 9 bases from J, with 21 bases between. CDR3 region: CAWSVHRWLRGGSPLHF. CDR3 nucleotide sequence: TGTGCCTGGAGTGTACACAGGTGGTTGAGGGGCGGTTCACCCCTCCACTTT.

The J gene is TRBJ1-2, the V gene TRBV30; 7 nucleotides line up with TRBD1. V was pared by 0 bases and J by 4 bases, with 2 bases of the junction left unmatched. Germline CDR1 is GTSNPN and CDR2 is SVGIG (reference sequence). The CDR3 runs 13 residues. CDR3 residues: CAWSVGTVYGYTF. DNA of the CDR3: TGTGCCTGGAGTGTAGGGACAGTCTATGGCTACACCTTC.

This clone has just one count. The chain links TRBV18 to TRBJ1-2; no definite D call. The CDR3 has 16 amino acids. V lost 0 bases to trimming and J lost 5 bases, with 16 bases between them. Germline values: CDR1 KGHSH, CDR2 LQKENI. The CDR3 loop is CASSPPEAAGRYGYTF. The CDR3 bases are TGTGCCAGCTCACCACCGGAGGCAGCGGGAAGGTATGGCTACACCTTC. The entire variable domain, with the rest obtained from reference TRBV18 and TRBJ1-2, is as follows: NAGVMQNPRHLVRRRGQEARLRCSPMKGHSHVYWYRQLPEEGLKFMVYLQKENIIDESGMPKERFSAEFPKEGPSILRIQQVVRGDSAAYFCASSPPEAAGRYGYTFGSGTRLTVV.

The V and J genes are TRBV6-6 and TRBJ2-7; 7 bases are a match to TRBD1. Germline V lookup: CDR1 MNHNY, CDR2 SVGAGI (reference sequence). The CDR3 loop spans 12 amino acids. This chain's CDR3 is CASSAGGYEQYF. The CDR3 nucleotides read TGTGCTTCATCCGCAGGGGGTTACGAGCAGTACTTC.

The rearrangement joins TRBV7-8 to TRBJ1-4; perhaps TRBD1 as D (5 bases). The CDR3 is made up of 15 amino acids. V lost 2 bases and J 2 bases, leaving 9 bases between the germline ends. In germline, CDR1 is SGHVS, CDR2 FQNEAQ. CDR3 amino acids: CASSLIQGTNEKLFF. CDR3 nucleotide sequence: TGTGCCAGCAGCTTAATCCAGGGTACTAATGAAAAACTGTTTTTT. Together with reference TRBV7-8 and TRBJ1-4, the CDR3 gives the full variable domain: GAGVSQSPRYKVAKRGQDVALRCDPISGHVSLFWYQQALGQGPEFLTYFQNEAQLDKSGLPSDRFFAERPEGSVSTLKIQRTQQEDSAVYLCASSLIQGTNEKLFFGSGTQLSVL.

V usage is TRBV28 and J usage is TRBJ2-1; D is unclear. Germline-derived CDR1 and CDR2 are MDHEN and SYDVKM. This CDR3 has 13 amino acids. V shed 2 bases and J shed 16 bases, with 18 bases lying between them. CDR3 sequence: CASSLPYPPDRFF. For the CDR3, the DNA is TGTGCCAGCAGTTTACCCTATCCCCCGGATCGCTTCTTC. The full variable domain, with the rest looked up from reference TRBV28 and TRBJ2-1, is DVKVTQSSRYLVKRTGEKVFLECVQDMDHENMFWYRQDPGLGLRLIYFSYDVKMKEKGDIPEGYSVSREKKERFSLILESASTNQTSMYLCASSLPYPPDRFFGPGTRLTVL.

J is TRBJ1-2 and V is TRBV6-6, with 7 bases fitting TRBD1. This CDR3 spans 13 amino acids. V trimming: 5 bases; J trimming: 5 bases; junction bases outside the gene matches: 5. Germline assignment: CDR1 MNHNY and CDR2 SVGAGI (reference sequence). In nucleotides, the CDR3 is TGTGCCAGCAGTCCCGGGACAGAGTATGGCTACACCTTC. Translation gives CASSPGTEYGYTF.

The V gene is TRBV2, the J gene TRBJ1-5; possibly TRBD1 for D (5 bases). This CDR3 contains 13 residues. Germline V gene sequence: CDR1 SNHLY, CDR2 FYNNEI. The germline V and J ends were trimmed by 6 bases and 6 bases, with 12 bases remaining between them. CDR3 in amino acids: CASRGEEAQPQHF. In nucleotides, the CDR3 is TGTGCCAGCAGGGGGGAGGAGGCTCAGCCCCAGCATTTT.

V gene TRBV5-6 combines with J gene TRBJ2-5; D not certain. Trimming took 0 bases from V and 0 from J, leaving 9 bases between them. Germline-derived CDR1 and CDR2 are SGHDT and YYEEEE. This CDR3 has 15 amino acids. The CDR3 loop reads CASSLAFGNQETQYF. The CDR3 coding sequence is TGTGCCAGCAGCTTGGCCTTTGGCAACCAAGAGACCCAGTACTTC.

The J gene is TRBJ2-4, the V gene TRBV7-3; TRBD1 aligns across 8 bases. V lost 2 bases to trimming and J lost 5 bases; unmatched junction nucleotides: 5. CDR1 SGHTA and CDR2 FQGTGA come from the germline V gene. This CDR3 is 15 amino acids long. The DNA for the CDR3 is TGTGCCAGCAGCTTAGGAGGACAGGGCGAAAACATTCAGTACTTC. It specifies CASSLGGQGENIQYF.

The chain links TRBV21-1 to TRBJ1-6; TRBD1 reflects the table's D call only, with no check against the DNA. TRBV21-1 is a pseudogene. The CDR3 sequence is 23 residues long. CDR3 coding DNA: TGTGCCAGCAGCAAAGAAATCGGCGACGCAGGGGGTCACTTGCATCGGTGTAATTCACCCCTCCACTTT. It codes for CASSKEIGDAGGHLHRCNSPLHF.

The CDR3 nucleotides are TGTGCCAGCATCCCGTTAGTGGGGCGGCTCCGGGGCTACACCTTC. Its protein product is CASIPLVGRLRGYTF. J is TRBJ1-2 and V is TRBV28; TRBD1 is a possible D gene (5 bases). The length of the CDR3 is 15 residues. The germline V and J ends were trimmed by 7 bases and 8 bases, with 23 bases remaining between them. From germline, CDR1 is MDHEN and CDR2 SYDVKM.

The chain recombines TRBV18 with TRBJ1-5; 7 bases align to TRBD1. The V gene's germline CDR1 is KGHSH and CDR2 LQKENI. The CDR3 has 15 residues. J was trimmed by 0 bases and V by 4 bases; bases with no gene match: 3. The CDR3 spells CASSRTGDSNQPQHF. The CDR3 DNA is TGTGCCAGCTCACGGACAGGTGATAGCAATCAGCCCCAGCATTTT.

The V call is TRBV7-2, the J call TRBJ2-7; D not resolved. The length of the CDR3 is 11 residues. CDR1 and CDR2 from the germline V gene are SGHTA and FQGNSA. The germline V and J ends were trimmed by 3 bases and 3 bases, with 3 bases remaining between them. CDR3 sequence reads: CASSFYYEQYF. The CDR3 coding sequence is TGTGCCAGCAGCTTCTACTACGAGCAGTACTTC.

This chain joins TRBV18 and TRBJ1-2; 7 positions match TRBD1. With 2 bases clipped from V and 5 bases from J, the junction kept 11 bases outside the gene matches. Germline-derived CDR1 and CDR2 are KGHSH and LQKENI. The CDR3 runs 16 residues. The CDR3: CASSPGGAGQTYGYTF. For the CDR3, the DNA is TGTGCCAGCTCACCAGGGGGAGCGGGACAGACTTATGGCTACACCTTC.

V usage is TRBV30 and J usage is TRBJ2-1, with D tentatively TRBD2 (5 bases). Germline V gives CDR1 GTSNPN, CDR2 SVGIG (reference sequence). The CDR3 has 14 residues. The V gene lost 3 bases and the J gene lost 13 bases, with 22 bases spanning the gap. The CDR3, as DNA: TGTGCCTGGAGACCTAGCAGCAATATCATACTTCAGTTCTTC. Protein: CAWRPSSNIILQFF.

The gene calls are TRBV10-1 and TRBJ2-1; TRBD2 is a possible D gene (5 bases). Per germline, CDR1 WNHNN and CDR2 SYGVQD (reference sequence). The CDR3 runs 17 residues. V lost 0 bases and J 4 bases, leaving 16 bases between the germline ends. CDR3 nucleotides: TGCGCCAGCAGTGAGTCACTAGGGTTAGCAGATTACAATGAGCAGTTCTTC. This encodes CASSESLGLADYNEQFF.

The chain uses TRBV28 and TRBJ2-5, with 7 positions matching TRBD2. Germline V lookup: CDR1 MDHEN, CDR2 SYDVKM. With V trimmed by 6 bases and J by 2 bases, 12 bases remained unmatched. The CDR3 sequence is 16 residues long. The CDR3, as DNA: TGTGCCAGCAGCCCCCGCCGGGGGGTCGCACAAGAGACCCAGTACTTC. The encoded protein is CASSPRRGVAQETQYF.